This T cell receptor beta chain emerged from a study of blood T cells in healthy people across ages. A sample-barcoded 5' primer and a J-beta primer mix were used in a second PCR of roughly 7 to 12 cycles. TCRdb used MiXCR to reprocess the 5' RACE reads, holding one entry per CDR3 protein. Of 750,000 to 950,000 distinct CDR3 sequences in the sample, approximately 55% were seen once. CDR3 length: 15 residues. CDR1 is SGHDT, CDR2 YYEEEE, per germline. The ends were cut back, 4 bases at V and 5 bases at J, with 13 bases in the middle. Sequenced sample: blood. The TCR was taken from an older man in good health. The chain recombines TRBV5-6 with TRBJ2-6, with D maybe TRBD1 (6 bases). This chain's CDR3 is CASSPQGPRANVLTF. Here the CDR3 DNA reads TGTGCCAGCAGCCCACAGGGACCCCGGGCCAACGTCCTGACTTTC.